This passage covers 16 T cell receptor beta chains from one sample sequenced in a study of shared clonotypes between healthy human individuals. Some clones are missing from TCRdb's copy, which holds only in-frame ones; the method was immunoSEQ multiplex PCR. The sample lists approximately 940,000 clones, 76% occurring once. Specimen: memory CD4+ T cells sorted from blood. Subset reported: CD45RA-negative fraction. Receptors originate from a man younger than 30 in good health.

CDR3 region: CASSLIAGQHNEQFF. The CDR3 DNA follows: TGTGCCAGCAGCCTTATAGCGGGACAGCACAATGAGCAGTTCTTC. The chain carries TRBV7-8 and TRBJ2-1; weak D call: TRBD2 (8 bases). The V gene lost 5 bases and the J gene lost 5 bases, with 16 bases spanning the gap. Per germline, CDR1 SGHVS and CDR2 FQNEAQ. This CDR3 comprises 15 residues.

The chain recombines TRBV2 with TRBJ1-4; TRBD1 matches at 8 bases. After removal of 5 bases from V and 8 bases from J, the junction contained 7 bases not matched to a gene. Per germline, CDR1 SNHLY and CDR2 FYNNEI. The length of the CDR3 is 14 residues. CDR3: CASSTYRQGEKLFF. CDR3 coding DNA: TGTGCCAGCAGTACCTACAGACAGGGGGAAAAACTGTTTTTT.

This clone is a singleton in its sample. This chain connects TRBV18 to TRBJ1-3, with D maybe TRBD1 (6 bases). There are 13 residues in the CDR3. In germline, CDR1 is KGHSH, CDR2 LQKENI. The ends were cut back, 4 bases at V and 4 bases at J, with 8 bases in the middle. CDR3 in DNA: TGTGCCAGCTCACGGGACATCGGAAACACCATATATTTT. Encoded protein: CASSRDIGNTIYF.

The V gene is TRBV2, the J gene TRBJ1-5; 8 bases agree with TRBD1. The CDR3 totals 14 residues. Germline assignment: CDR1 SNHLY and CDR2 FYNNEI. The junction had 2 bases not matched to a gene; V was cut back by 5 bases and J by 2 bases. The CDR3 protein is CASSSGQGNQPQHF. DNA of the CDR3: TGTGCCAGCAGTTCGGGACAGGGCAATCAGCCCCAGCATTTT.

The chain carries TRBV5-1 and TRBJ2-2; D possibly corresponds to TRBD2 (5 bases). CDR3 length equals 14 residues. From germline, CDR1 is SGHRS and CDR2 YFSETQ. V was shortened by 6 bases and J by 2 bases, with 11 bases between the two germline ends. The chain's CDR3 is CASNTDFNTGELFF. In nucleotides, the CDR3 is TGCGCCAGCAACACGGACTTTAACACCGGGGAGCTGTTTTTT. Variable domain in full (rest from reference TRBV5-1 and TRBJ2-2): KAGVTQTPRYLIKTRGQQVTLSCSPISGHRSVSWYQQTPGQGLQFLFEYFSETQRNKGNFPGRFSGRQFSNSRSEMNVSTLELGDSALYLCASNTDFNTGELFFGEGSRLTVL.

The rearrangement links TRBV5-1 to TRBJ2-1; D might be TRBD1 or TRBD2, each matching 5 bases. The CDR3 sequence is 14 residues long. The V gene's germline CDR1 is SGHRS and CDR2 YFSETQ. V was shortened by 4 bases and J by 5 bases, with 13 bases between the two germline ends. CDR3 loop: CASSMGTEDNEQFF. CDR3 sequence (DNA): TGCGCCAGCAGCATGGGGACGGAGGACAATGAGCAGTTCTTC.

J is TRBJ2-1 and V is TRBV7-2; no definite D call. In germline, CDR1 is SGHTA, CDR2 FQGNSA. V was trimmed by 5 bases and J by 6 bases, leaving 5 bases between them. The CDR3 is 11 residues long. The chain's CDR3 is CASSPFNEQFF. CDR3 in DNA: TGTGCCAGCAGCCCATTCAATGAGCAGTTCTTC.

This clone has only one observation. The rearrangement uses TRBV5-4 and TRBJ1-6; the D is unclear. The CDR3 has 15 amino acids. Germline assignment: CDR1 SGHNT and CDR2 YYREEE (reference sequence). The V end lost 4 bases, the J end lost 4 bases, and 12 bases lay between the germline ends. CDR3 residues: CASSQTQNYNSPLHF. The CDR3 nucleotides are TGTGCCAGCAGCCAAACTCAGAATTATAATTCACCCCTCCACTTT.

This sequence joins TRBV18 and TRBJ2-1; 9 positions agree with TRBD2. The germline CDR1 and CDR2 sequences are KGHSH and LQKENI. The CDR3 is 15 amino acids. With 1 base clipped from V and 3 bases from J, the junction kept 1 base outside the gene matches. The CDR3 protein is CASSPRREGYNEQFF. For the CDR3, the DNA is TGTGCCAGCTCACCACGGCGGGAGGGCTACAATGAGCAGTTCTTC.

The chain links TRBV28 to TRBJ2-3; D is unclear. The length of the CDR3 is 15 residues. CDR1 is MDHEN and CDR2 is SYDVKM in the germline V gene. Deletions cut 7 bases from V and 2 bases from J, with 16 bases between. The CDR3 region is CASTLTGPTTDTQYF. The CDR3 DNA reads TGTGCCAGCACCCTGACCGGGCCCACCACAGATACGCAGTATTTT. The full variable domain, completed using reference TRBV28 and TRBJ2-3, is DVKVTQSSRYLVKRTGEKVFLECVQDMDHENMFWYRQDPGLGLRLIYFSYDVKMKEKGDIPEGYSVSREKKERFSLILESASTNQTSMYLCASTLTGPTTDTQYFGPGTRLTVL.

This clone was seen just once. This sequence joins TRBV5-1 and TRBJ1-3; no clear D gene. The ends were cut back, 0 bases at V and 0 bases at J, with 10 bases in the middle. CDR3 length: 16 amino acids. Germline loops: CDR1 SGHRS, CDR2 YFSETQ. The CDR3, as DNA: TGCGCCAGCAGCTTGGGATCGGCTAGCTCTGGAAACACCATATATTTT. This codes for CASSLGSASSGNTIYF.

The chain combines TRBV7-2 with TRBJ2-1; 13 nucleotides align to TRBD2. The CDR3 is 19 amino acids. The V gene's germline CDR1 is SGHTA and CDR2 FQGNSA. V trimming: 1 base; J trimming: 6 bases; junction bases outside the gene matches: 12. The CDR3 here is CASSLVSGTSGKLVNEQFF. Written as DNA, the CDR3 is TGTGCCAGCAGCTTAGTCTCCGGGACTAGCGGGAAGTTGGTCAATGAGCAGTTCTTC.

This sequence joins TRBV5-4 and TRBJ2-1; D unclear. Trimming left V 10 bases short and J 5 bases short, with 16 bases between. This CDR3 comprises 13 residues. Germline V gives CDR1 SGHNT, CDR2 YYREEE (reference sequence). Here the CDR3 DNA reads TGTGCCGTCAGGACCATTCTCCACAATGAGCAGTTCTTC. It is translated as CAVRTILHNEQFF.

The J gene is TRBJ1-1, the V gene TRBV20-1; possibly TRBD1 for D (5 bases). Between the trimmed V and J ends, which lost 5 bases and 7 bases, there was a span of 8 bases. Germline V gene data show CDR1 as DFQATT and CDR2 as SNEGSKA (reference sequence). CDR3 length: 10 amino acids. CDR3 in DNA: TGCAGTGCTTGGGACGGTGAAGCTTTCTTT. Protein product: CSAWDGEAFF.

This rearrangement joins TRBV16 to TRBJ1-1, with D perhaps TRBD1 (6 bases). The V end lost 3 bases, the J end lost 5 bases, and 13 bases lay between the germline ends. This CDR3 is 14 amino acids long. CDR1 is KGHSY, CDR2 FQNENV, per germline. This CDR3 reads CASSHQGYGTEAFF. DNA for the CDR3: TGTGCCAGCAGCCATCAGGGGTATGGTACTGAAGCTTTCTTT.

V usage is TRBV18 and J usage is TRBJ2-7, with D maybe TRBD1 (6 bases). V lost 2 bases to trimming and J lost 0 bases, with 17 bases between them. Germline CDR1 and CDR2: KGHSH and LQKENI. The CDR3 contains 17 residues. CDR3 amino acids: CASSPERTPGASYEQYF. CDR3 bases: TGTGCCAGCTCACCAGAGAGGACTCCAGGGGCCTCCTACGAGCAGTACTTC. Full variable domain (rest looked up from reference TRBV18 and TRBJ2-7): NAGVMQNPRHLVRRRGQEARLRCSPMKGHSHVYWYRQLPEEGLKFMVYLQKENIIDESGMPKERFSAEFPKEGPSILRIQQVVRGDSAAYFCASSPERTPGASYEQYFGPGTRLTVT.